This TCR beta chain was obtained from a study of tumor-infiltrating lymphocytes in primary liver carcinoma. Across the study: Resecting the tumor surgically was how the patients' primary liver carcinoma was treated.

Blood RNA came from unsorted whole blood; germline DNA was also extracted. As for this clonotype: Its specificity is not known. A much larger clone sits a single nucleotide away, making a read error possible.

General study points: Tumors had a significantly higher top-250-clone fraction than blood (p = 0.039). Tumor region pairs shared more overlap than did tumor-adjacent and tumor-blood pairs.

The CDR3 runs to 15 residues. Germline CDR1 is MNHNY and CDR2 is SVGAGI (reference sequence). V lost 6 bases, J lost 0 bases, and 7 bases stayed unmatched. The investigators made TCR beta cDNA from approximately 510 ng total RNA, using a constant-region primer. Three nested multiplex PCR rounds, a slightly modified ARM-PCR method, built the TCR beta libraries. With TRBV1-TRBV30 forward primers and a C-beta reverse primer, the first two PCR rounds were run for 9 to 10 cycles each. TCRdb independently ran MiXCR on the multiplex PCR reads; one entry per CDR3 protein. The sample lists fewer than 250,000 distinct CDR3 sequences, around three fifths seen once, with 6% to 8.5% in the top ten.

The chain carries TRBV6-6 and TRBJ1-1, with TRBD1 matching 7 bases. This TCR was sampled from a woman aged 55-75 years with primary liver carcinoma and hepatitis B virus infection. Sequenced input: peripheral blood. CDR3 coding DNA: TGTGCCAGCAGCGAGGGACAGCCTTTGAACACTGAAGCTTTCTTT. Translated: CASSEGQPLNTEAFF.